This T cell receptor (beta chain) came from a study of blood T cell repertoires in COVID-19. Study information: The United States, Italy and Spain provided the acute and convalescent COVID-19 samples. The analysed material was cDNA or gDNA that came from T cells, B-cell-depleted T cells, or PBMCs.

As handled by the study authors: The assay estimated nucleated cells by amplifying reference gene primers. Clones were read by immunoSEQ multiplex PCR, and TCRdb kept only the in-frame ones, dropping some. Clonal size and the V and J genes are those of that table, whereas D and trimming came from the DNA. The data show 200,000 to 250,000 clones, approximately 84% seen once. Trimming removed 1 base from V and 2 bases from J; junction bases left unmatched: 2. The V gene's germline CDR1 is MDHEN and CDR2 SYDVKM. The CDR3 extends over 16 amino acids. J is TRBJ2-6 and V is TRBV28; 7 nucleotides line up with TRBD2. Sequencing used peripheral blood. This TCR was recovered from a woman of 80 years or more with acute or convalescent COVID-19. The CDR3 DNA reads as TGTGCCAGCAGTTTATTTGGGGGGGCTGGGGCCAACGTCCTGACTTTC. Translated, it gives CASSLFGGAGANVLTF.